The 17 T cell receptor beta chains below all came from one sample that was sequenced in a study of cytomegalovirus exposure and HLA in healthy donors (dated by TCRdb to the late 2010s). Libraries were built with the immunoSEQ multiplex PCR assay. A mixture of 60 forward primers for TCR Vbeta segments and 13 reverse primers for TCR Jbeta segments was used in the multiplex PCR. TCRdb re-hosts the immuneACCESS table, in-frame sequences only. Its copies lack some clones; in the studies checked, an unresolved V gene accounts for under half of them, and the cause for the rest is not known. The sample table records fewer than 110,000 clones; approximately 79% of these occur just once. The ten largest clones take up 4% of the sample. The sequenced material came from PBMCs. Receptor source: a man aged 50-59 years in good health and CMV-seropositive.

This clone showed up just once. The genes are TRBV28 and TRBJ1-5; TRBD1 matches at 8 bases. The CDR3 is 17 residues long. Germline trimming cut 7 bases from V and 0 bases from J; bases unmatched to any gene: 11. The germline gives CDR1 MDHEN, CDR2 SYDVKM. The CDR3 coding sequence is TGTGCCAGCATCTCCGGCCAGGGGGCGCTTAGCAATCAGCCCCAGCATTTT. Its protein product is CASISGQGALSNQPQHF.

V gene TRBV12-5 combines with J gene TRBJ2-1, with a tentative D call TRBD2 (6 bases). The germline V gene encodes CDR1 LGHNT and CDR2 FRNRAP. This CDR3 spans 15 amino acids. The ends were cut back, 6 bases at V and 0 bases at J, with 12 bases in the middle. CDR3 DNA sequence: TGTGCTAGTGGCAGCAGCGGGTTCTCCTACAATGAGCAGTTCTTC. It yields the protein CASGSSGFSYNEQFF.

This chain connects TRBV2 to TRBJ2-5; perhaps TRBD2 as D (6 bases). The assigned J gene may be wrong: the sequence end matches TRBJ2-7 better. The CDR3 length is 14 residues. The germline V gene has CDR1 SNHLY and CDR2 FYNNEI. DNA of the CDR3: TGTGCCAGCAACCCCGGGGCGGGGCCCTACGAGCAGTACTTC. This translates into CASNPGAGPYEQYF.

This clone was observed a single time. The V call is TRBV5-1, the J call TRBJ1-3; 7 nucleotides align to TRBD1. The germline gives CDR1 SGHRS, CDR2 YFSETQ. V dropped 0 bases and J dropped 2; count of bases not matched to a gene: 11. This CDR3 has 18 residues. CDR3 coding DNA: TGCGCCAGCAGCTTGGACCGTCGTTCCAGGGGGGCTGGAAACACCATATATTTT. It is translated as CASSLDRRSRGAGNTIYF.

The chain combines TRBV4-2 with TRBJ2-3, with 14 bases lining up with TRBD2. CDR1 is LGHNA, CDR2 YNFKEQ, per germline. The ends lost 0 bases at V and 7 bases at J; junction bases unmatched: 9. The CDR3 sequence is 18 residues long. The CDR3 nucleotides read TGTGCCAGCAGCCAAGATGTGGGGACTAGCGGGAGAGAGTATACGCAGTATTTT. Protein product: CASSQDVGTSGREYTQYF.

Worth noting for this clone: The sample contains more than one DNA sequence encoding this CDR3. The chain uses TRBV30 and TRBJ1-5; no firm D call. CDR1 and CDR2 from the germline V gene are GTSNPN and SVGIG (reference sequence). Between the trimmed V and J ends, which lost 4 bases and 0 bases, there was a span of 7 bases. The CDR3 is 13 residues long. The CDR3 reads CAWTLDSNQPQHF. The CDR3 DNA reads TGTGCCTGGACCTTAGATAGCAATCAGCCCCAGCATTTT.

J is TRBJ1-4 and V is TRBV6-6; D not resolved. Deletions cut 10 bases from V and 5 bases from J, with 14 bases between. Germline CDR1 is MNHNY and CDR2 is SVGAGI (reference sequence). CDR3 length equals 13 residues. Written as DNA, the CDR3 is TGTGCCACCACTCGAAGGGAGAATGAAAAACTGTTTTTT. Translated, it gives CATTRRENEKLFF.

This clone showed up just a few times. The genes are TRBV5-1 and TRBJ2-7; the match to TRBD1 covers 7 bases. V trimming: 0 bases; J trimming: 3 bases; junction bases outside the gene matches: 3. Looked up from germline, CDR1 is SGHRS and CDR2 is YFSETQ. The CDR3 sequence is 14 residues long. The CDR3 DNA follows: TGCGCCAGCAGCTTGGACAGGGGAAACTACGAGCAGTACTTC. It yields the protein CASSLDRGNYEQYF. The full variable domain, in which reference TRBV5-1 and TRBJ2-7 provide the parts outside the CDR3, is KAGVTQTPRYLIKTRGQQVTLSCSPISGHRSVSWYQQTPGQGLQFLFEYFSETQRNKGNFPGRFSGRQFSNSRSEMNVSTLELGDSALYLCASSLDRGNYEQYFGPGTRLTVT.

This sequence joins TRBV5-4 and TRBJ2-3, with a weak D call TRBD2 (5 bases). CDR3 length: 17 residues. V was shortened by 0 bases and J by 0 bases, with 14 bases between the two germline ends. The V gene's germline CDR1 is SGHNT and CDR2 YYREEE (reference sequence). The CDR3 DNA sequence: TGTGCCAGCAGCTTGGGGCCGGCGGGCGGGAGCACAGATACGCAGTATTTT. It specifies CASSLGPAGGSTDTQYF.

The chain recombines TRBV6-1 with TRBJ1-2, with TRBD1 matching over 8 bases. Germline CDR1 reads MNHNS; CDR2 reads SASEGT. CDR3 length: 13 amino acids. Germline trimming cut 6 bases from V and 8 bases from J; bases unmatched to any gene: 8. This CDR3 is CASRTPDREGYTF. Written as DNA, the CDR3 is TGTGCCAGCAGGACACCGGACAGGGAAGGCTACACCTTC.

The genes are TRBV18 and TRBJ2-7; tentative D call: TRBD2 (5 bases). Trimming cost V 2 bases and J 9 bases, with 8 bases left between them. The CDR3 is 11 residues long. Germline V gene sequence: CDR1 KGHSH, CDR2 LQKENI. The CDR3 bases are TGTGCCAGCTCACCAGGGGAGCGGCAGTACTTC. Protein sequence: CASSPGERQYF.

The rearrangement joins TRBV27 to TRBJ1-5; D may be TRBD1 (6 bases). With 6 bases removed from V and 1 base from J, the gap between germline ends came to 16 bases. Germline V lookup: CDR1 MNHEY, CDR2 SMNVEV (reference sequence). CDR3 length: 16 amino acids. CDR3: CASRLTGIESNQPQHF. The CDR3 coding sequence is TGTGCCAGCAGACTCACAGGGATTGAAAGCAATCAGCCCCAGCATTTT.

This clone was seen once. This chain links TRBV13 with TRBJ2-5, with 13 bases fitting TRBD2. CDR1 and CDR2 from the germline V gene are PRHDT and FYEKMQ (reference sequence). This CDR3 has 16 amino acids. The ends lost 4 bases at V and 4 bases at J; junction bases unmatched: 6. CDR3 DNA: TGTGCCAGCAGCTCGCGGACTAGCGGGAGTCGAGAGACCCAGTACTTC. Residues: CASSSRTSGSRETQYF.

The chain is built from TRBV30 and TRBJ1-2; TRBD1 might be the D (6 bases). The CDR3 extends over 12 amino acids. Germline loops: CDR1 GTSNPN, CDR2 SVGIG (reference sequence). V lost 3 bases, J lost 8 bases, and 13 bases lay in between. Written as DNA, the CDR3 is TGTGCCTGGAGCCCCGGACAGTCCGGCTACACCTTC. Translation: CAWSPGQSGYTF.

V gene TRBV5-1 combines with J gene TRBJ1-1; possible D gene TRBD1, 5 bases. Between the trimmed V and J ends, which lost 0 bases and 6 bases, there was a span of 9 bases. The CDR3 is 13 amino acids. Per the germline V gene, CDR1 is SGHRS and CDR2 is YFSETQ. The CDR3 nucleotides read TGCGCCAGCAGCTTGGCCAGGGAGGCTGAAGCTTTCTTT. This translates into CASSLAREAEAFF. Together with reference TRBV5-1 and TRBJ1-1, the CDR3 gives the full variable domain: KAGVTQTPRYLIKTRGQQVTLSCSPISGHRSVSWYQQTPGQGLQFLFEYFSETQRNKGNFPGRFSGRQFSNSRSEMNVSTLELGDSALYLCASSLAREAEAFFGQGTRLTVV.

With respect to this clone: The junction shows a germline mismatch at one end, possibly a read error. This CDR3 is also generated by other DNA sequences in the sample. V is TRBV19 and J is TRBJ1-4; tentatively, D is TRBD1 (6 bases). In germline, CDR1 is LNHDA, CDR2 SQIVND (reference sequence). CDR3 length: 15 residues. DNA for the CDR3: TGCGCCAGCCCTTACAGGGACCCAACTAATGAAAAACTGTTTTTT. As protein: CASPYRDPTNEKLFF.

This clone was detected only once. CDR3 loop: CASSVDEGREQFF. CDR3 nucleotide sequence: TGTGCCAGCAGCGTAGACGAGGGCCGTGAGCAGTTCTTC. The rearrangement links TRBV9 to TRBJ2-1, with D possibly matching TRBD2 (5 bases). CDR3 length: 13 amino acids. The germline V gene encodes CDR1 SGDLS and CDR2 YYNGEE. V lost 0 bases and J lost 9, with 10 bases in between.